The 32 T cell receptor beta chains presented below share a single source sample, sequenced in a study of blood T cell repertoires in COVID-19. Sequenced by immunoSEQ multiplex PCR; TCRdb stores in-frame clones only, minus some. The sample has approximately 440,000 clones; approximately 88% are singletons. Material for sequencing was peripheral blood. Source of these receptors: a woman in her fifties or sixties with COVID-19, enrolled during active disease.

This chain links TRBV9 with TRBJ2-7; 7 nucleotides match TRBD2. Germline CDR1 and CDR2: SGDLS and YYNGEE. J lost 1 base, V lost 2 bases, and 3 bases had no gene match. The CDR3 loop spans 14 amino acids. The CDR3 nucleotides are TGTGCCAGCAGCGTCGGGACTATTTCCTACGAGCAGTACTTC. Amino acid sequence: CASSVGTISYEQYF. Variable domain in full (rest from reference TRBV9 and TRBJ2-7): DSGVTQTPKHLITATGQRVTLRCSPRSGDLSVYWYQQSLDQGLQFLIQYYNGEERAKGNILERFSAQQFPDLHSELNLSSLELGDSALYFCASSVGTISYEQYFGPGTRLTVT.

The chain employs TRBV10-3 and TRBJ1-1, with D unclear. The V end lost 3 bases, the J end lost 4 bases, and 6 bases lay between the germline ends. The CDR3 length is 12 residues. From germline, CDR1 is ENHRY and CDR2 SYGVKD. As DNA, the CDR3 is TGTGCCATCAGTGAAATAATCACTGAAGCTTTCTTT. It codes for CAISEIITEAFF.

The chain recombines TRBV10-3 with TRBJ1-4, with TRBD1 matching 10 bases. V lost 4 bases, J lost 8 bases, and 4 bases stayed unmatched. The CDR3 length is 14 residues. Germline loops: CDR1 ENHRY, CDR2 SYGVKD. In DNA form, the CDR3 reads TGTGCCATCAGTGGGGGGACAGGGGAGGAAAAACTGTTTTTT. Translation: CAISGGTGEEKLFF.

The V call is TRBV6-5, the J call TRBJ1-4, with TRBD1 identical over 8 bases. Germline lookup yields CDR1 MNHEY and CDR2 SVGAGI. The CDR3 is 14 residues long. J was trimmed by 8 bases and V by 6 bases; bases with no gene match: 8. CDR3 residues: CASRIQGAGEKLFF. CDR3 nucleotides: TGTGCCAGCAGGATTCAGGGGGCAGGGGAAAAACTGTTTTTT.

This chain connects TRBV10-3 to TRBJ2-3; 8 bases fit TRBD2. Germline assignment: CDR1 ENHRY and CDR2 SYGVKD. V dropped 4 bases and J dropped 3; count of bases not matched to a gene: 21. The CDR3 has 20 amino acids. The CDR3 sequence is CAISGGGMIVSGGATDTQYF. CDR3 DNA: TGTGCCATCAGTGGTGGTGGTATGATTGTAAGCGGGGGAGCAACAGATACGCAGTATTTT.

For this clone: At the DNA level, this CDR3 is encoded by other sequences in the same sample as well. The V and J genes are TRBV18 and TRBJ1-3; 8 bases line up with TRBD1. This CDR3 is built from 15 residues. Per the germline V gene, CDR1 is KGHSH and CDR2 is LQKENI. Germline trimming cut 3 bases from V and 2 bases from J; bases unmatched to any gene: 3. CDR3 bases: TGTGCCAGCTCACCCGGGACAGGCCCTGGAAACACCATATATTTT. It yields the protein CASSPGTGPGNTIYF.

The chain carries TRBV5-3 and TRBJ2-7; 9 nucleotides match TRBD1. TRBV5-3 carries the ORF label, with uncertain function. The J segment lost 6 bases and the V segment lost 2 bases, leaving 9 bases of the junction unmatched. The CDR3 length is 15 residues. The CDR3 DNA sequence: TGTGCCAGAAGCTTCTCAGGGACAGGGAGATTCGAGCAGTACTTC. Translating it yields CARSFSGTGRFEQYF.

The genes are TRBV5-4 and TRBJ1-2; possible D gene TRBD1, 5 bases. Trimming stripped 4 bases from V and 4 bases from J, with 17 bases between. CDR1 is SGHNT, CDR2 YYREEE, per germline (reference sequence). CDR3 size: 15 residues. CDR3 nucleotides: TGTGCCAGCAGCCCTGACAGCATCTCTATCTATGGCTACACCTTC. Encoded protein: CASSPDSISIYGYTF.

The chain employs TRBV19 and TRBJ2-5; 8 nucleotides match TRBD1. The length of the CDR3 is 17 residues. The germline V gene has CDR1 LNHDA and CDR2 SQIVND (reference sequence). The junction had 12 bases not matched to a gene; V was cut back by 4 bases and J by 2 bases. The CDR3 nucleotides are TGTGCCAGTAGTACCCGGGTCTTGGGACAGGAACAAGAGACCCAGTACTTC. It codes for CASSTRVLGQEQETQYF.

V usage is TRBV9 and J usage is TRBJ2-6, with unresolved D. The CDR3 contains 15 residues. Germline CDR1 and CDR2: SGDLS and YYNGEE. V was trimmed by 0 bases and J by 4 bases, leaving 8 bases between them. CDR3 coding DNA: TGTGCCAGCAGCGTAGGCCGAGTGGGGGCCAACGTCCTGACTTTC. Translated: CASSVGRVGANVLTF.

The V and J genes are TRBV19 and TRBJ1-5; 7 nucleotides align to TRBD1. The CDR3 sequence is 16 residues long. The V gene's germline CDR1 is LNHDA and CDR2 SQIVND (reference sequence). Trimming removed 3 bases from V and 9 bases from J; junction bases left unmatched: 14. The CDR3 spells CASSILTGSIPRPQHF. The CDR3 region has the DNA TGTGCCAGTAGTATCCTGACAGGGTCGATCCCTAGGCCCCAGCATTTT.

The DNA for the CDR3 is TGTGCCAGCAGCTTAGAACAGGGATGGACTGAAGCTTTCTTT. It translates to CASSLEQGWTEAFF. This sequence joins TRBV7-8 and TRBJ1-1; tentatively, D is TRBD1 (6 bases). In germline, CDR1 is SGHVS, CDR2 FQNEAQ. Trimming took 1 base from V and 5 from J, leaving 11 bases between them. CDR3 length equals 14 residues.

The gene calls are TRBV6-5 and TRBJ1-4; D is uncertain. Germline V gene sequence: CDR1 MNHEY, CDR2 SVGAGI. CDR3 length: 11 residues. Trimming cost V 11 bases and J 3 bases, with 7 bases left between them. CDR3 sequence (DNA): TGTGCCGTAGTTGCTAATGAAAAACTGTTTTTT. This encodes CAVVANEKLFF.

This chain connects TRBV23-1 to TRBJ2-7; TRBD1 aligns across 8 bases. TRBV23-1 is reported as an ORF; its role is uncertain. The length of the CDR3 is 18 residues. V lost 7 bases to trimming and J lost 2 bases; unmatched junction nucleotides: 19. This CDR3 is CASTQTLDQDRVTYEQYF. For the CDR3, the DNA is TGCGCCAGCACCCAAACTTTAGATCAGGACAGGGTTACCTACGAGCAGTACTTC.

V gene TRBV6-6 combines with J gene TRBJ1-2; 8 bases are a match to TRBD1. With V trimmed by 2 bases and J by 8 bases, 7 bases remained unmatched. CDR3 length: 14 residues. The germline CDR1 and CDR2 sequences are MNHNY and SVGAGI (reference sequence). In DNA, the CDR3 is TGTGCCAGCAGTTACCCCGGACAGGGTGAAGGCTACACCTTC. Protein: CASSYPGQGEGYTF.

This clone was seen only a few times. The rearrangement joins TRBV12-2 to TRBJ1-2; the table's D call TRBD1 went unverified against the DNA. TRBV12-2 is noted as a pseudogene. The CDR3 contains 17 residues. The CDR3 DNA sequence: TGTGCAAGTCGCTTCCCCCGACAGGGTTTGAACCCCTATGGCTACACCTTC. Encoded protein: CASRFPRQGLNPYGYTF.

The chain joins TRBV12-1 to TRBJ1-4. TRBV12-1 is labeled a pseudogene. CDR3 size: 14 residues. CDR3 in DNA: TGTGCCAGCAGCTTTAAAGACCCTTGGAGGAAACTGTTTTTT. Translation gives CASSFKDPWRKLFF.

The gene calls are TRBV10-3 and TRBJ2-6; TRBD1 is a possible D gene (7 bases). Germline loops: CDR1 ENHRY, CDR2 SYGVKD. The CDR3 totals 17 residues. V lost 0 bases and J 4 bases, leaving 13 bases between the germline ends. CDR3 coding DNA: TGTGCCATCAGTGAGTCAGGCGGGACAGCGGGGGCCAACGTCCTGACTTTC. Amino acids: CAISESGGTAGANVLTF.

This chain joins TRBV27 and TRBJ2-4, with D perhaps TRBD2 (6 bases). V lost 0 bases to trimming and J lost 0 bases, with 18 bases between them. The CDR3 totals 19 residues. CDR1 MNHEY and CDR2 SMNVEV come from the germline V gene (reference sequence). The CDR3 nucleotides read TGTGCCAGCAGTTTATCGGGGCGGGGTCTTCTTTTAGCCAAAAACATTCAGTACTTC. Residues: CASSLSGRGLLLAKNIQYF.

In this sample, this clone turned up once. CDR3 bases: TGTGCCAGCAGCTCAGGAGGGCAGGTCAATCAGCCCCAGCATTTT. Protein: CASSSGGQVNQPQHF. The V gene is TRBV9, the J gene TRBJ1-5; D gene uncertain. The CDR3 contains 15 residues. Trimming took off 4 bases at V and 3 bases at J, with 14 bases between the two ends. Germline loops: CDR1 SGDLS, CDR2 YYNGEE.

With regard to this clone: The same CDR3 also results from other DNA sequences found in this sample. The V gene is TRBV28, the J gene TRBJ2-3, with TRBD1 identical over 8 bases. CDR3 size: 14 residues. After removal of 5 bases from V and 0 bases from J, the junction contained 1 base not matched to a gene. Germline CDR1 MDHEN, CDR2 SYDVKM. CDR3 sequence (DNA): TGTGCCAGCAGTAGACAGGGGAGCACAGATACGCAGTATTTT. Translated: CASSRQGSTDTQYF.

This rearrangement joins TRBV11-3 to TRBJ2-3; 9 bases are shared with TRBD2. This CDR3 spans 15 amino acids. V shed 4 bases and J 4 bases; nucleotides not matched to a gene: 6. Germline loops: CDR1 SGHNT, CDR2 YENEEA. This CDR3 reads CASSSSPSGADTQYF. The CDR3 nucleotides read TGTGCCAGCAGCTCGTCTCCTAGCGGGGCAGATACGCAGTATTTT.

The chain recombines TRBV3-1 (or the pseudogene TRBV3-2) with TRBJ1-4; no clear D. The ends were cut back, 5 bases at V and 7 bases at J, with 8 bases in the middle. In germline, CDR1 is LGHDT, CDR2 YNNKEL (reference sequence). This CDR3 region has 12 residues. CDR3 amino acids: CASSSRLEKLFF. Written as DNA, the CDR3 is TGTGCCAGCAGCTCCCGACTTGAAAAACTGTTTTTT.

The V gene is TRBV19, the J gene TRBJ1-1; a weak D match, TRBD1 (5 bases). This CDR3 is 16 amino acids long. V was pared by 9 bases and J by 6 bases, with 26 bases between. Germline CDR1 LNHDA, CDR2 SQIVND (reference sequence). CDR3 DNA: TGTGCCAGCAGGGTAGGGGTCCAGGGCGCGGTCGCTGAAGCTTTCTTT. Its protein is CASRVGVQGAVAEAFF. Variable domain in full (rest from reference TRBV19 and TRBJ1-1): DGGITQSPKYLFRKEGQNVTLSCEQNLNHDAMYWYRQDPGQGLRLIYYSQIVNDFQKGDIAEGYSVSREKKESFPLTVTSAQKNPTAFYLCASRVGVQGAVAEAFFGQGTRLTVV.

This rearrangement joins TRBV7-9 to TRBJ1-5; 7 nucleotides line up with TRBD1. Per germline, CDR1 SEHNR and CDR2 FQNEAQ (reference sequence). The J segment lost 3 bases and the V segment lost 8 bases, leaving 1 base of the junction unmatched. The CDR3 is 12 amino acids. CDR3 sequence: CASGTDNQPQHF. DNA for the CDR3: TGTGCCAGCGGGACAGACAATCAGCCCCAGCATTTT.

The chain uses TRBV7-9 and TRBJ2-3; the D gene is possibly TRBD2 (5 bases). V was clipped by 7 bases and J by 0 bases, with 14 bases between them. The CDR3 totals 15 residues. CDR1 and CDR2 (germline): SEHNR, FQNEAQ (reference sequence). CDR3: CASTPAGSSTDTQYF. CDR3 in DNA: TGTGCCAGCACCCCTGCGGGTAGCAGCACAGATACGCAGTATTTT.

CDR3 sequence (DNA): TGTGCCAGCAGTTTACGGACAGTCGAAAACACTGAAGCTTTCTTT. The encoded protein is CASSLRTVENTEAFF. The chain employs TRBV28 and TRBJ1-1, with D possibly matching TRBD1 (6 bases). The CDR3 spans 15 residues. Trimming removed 2 bases from V and 2 bases from J, with 12 bases in between. From germline, CDR1 is MDHEN and CDR2 SYDVKM.

The J gene is TRBJ1-2, the V gene TRBV20-1; D perhaps matches TRBD1 (5 bases). This CDR3 contains 11 residues. Germline CDR1 and CDR2: DFQATT and SNEGSKA (reference sequence). Trimming pared 5 bases from V and 8 bases from J, leaving 12 bases between. The CDR3 region has the DNA TGCAGTGCTCCGGGGGTGTGGGGCTACACCTTC. It translates to CSAPGVWGYTF.

The V call is TRBV5-1, the J call TRBJ2-7; 11 bases fit TRBD2. Germline V gives CDR1 SGHRS, CDR2 YFSETQ. With V trimmed by 2 bases and J by 2 bases, 9 bases remained unmatched. This CDR3 is 17 amino acids long. This CDR3 reads CASSFRNPTSGAYEQYF. CDR3 bases: TGCGCCAGCAGCTTTAGGAATCCGACTAGCGGGGCCTACGAGCAGTACTTC.

CDR3 amino acids: CASSWDRSEAFF. The CDR3 DNA reads as TGTGCCAGCAGCTGGGACAGGTCTGAAGCTTTCTTT. This sequence joins TRBV5-4 and TRBJ1-1, with 8 bases fitting TRBD1. Germline lookup yields CDR1 SGHNT and CDR2 YYREEE (reference sequence). The CDR3 sequence is 12 residues long. V lost 3 bases to trimming and J lost 6 bases; unmatched junction nucleotides: 1.

This clone was picked up a small number of times. The chain uses TRBV5-4 and TRBJ1-5; D not certain. The CDR3 has 13 residues. Germline lookup yields CDR1 SGHNT and CDR2 YYREEE (reference sequence). V was cut by 3 bases and J by 5 bases, with 9 bases left in between. The CDR3 loop reads CASSSGVDQPQHF. The CDR3 DNA reads TGTGCCAGCAGCTCCGGGGTGGATCAGCCCCAGCATTTT.

V gene TRBV4-2 combines with J gene TRBJ2-3; D not resolved. V dropped 0 bases and J dropped 2 bases, with 12 bases sitting between them. This CDR3 comprises 16 residues. Looked up from germline, CDR1 is LGHNA and CDR2 is YNFKEQ. This CDR3 reads CASSQEPRPFTDTQYF. The CDR3, as DNA: TGTGCCAGCAGCCAAGAACCGCGGCCGTTCACAGATACGCAGTATTTT.